This T cell receptor beta chain was profiled in a study of T cells expressing NK-cell markers. TCRdb derives one entry per CDR3 protein from the 5' RACE reads, leaving out DNA. This repertoire includes about 550,000 distinct CDR3 sequences. Germline V gives CDR1 LGHDT, CDR2 YNNKEL (reference sequence). There are 17 residues in the CDR3. The sequence was obtained from a man aged 18-30 years in good health. The specimen sequenced was blood T cells: a sorted CD56 or NKG2C T cell subset, CD4+ or CD8+ T cells, or bulk PBMC T cells (not recorded which). This rearrangement joins TRBV3-1 to TRBJ2-1; the TRBD1 assignment by TCRdb is unverifiable without DNA. The CDR3 spells CASSHTANRGTYNEQFF.